This T cell receptor beta chain emerged from a study of blood T cell repertoires in COVID-19. Unmatched junction bases numbered 3, after V lost 4 bases and J lost 3 bases. This CDR3 is 15 amino acids long. CDR1 is KGHDR and CDR2 is SFDVKD in the germline V gene. Clones were read by immunoSEQ multiplex PCR, and TCRdb kept only the in-frame ones, dropping some. The sample lists hundreds of thousands of clones, around 85% occurring once. The rearrangement joins TRBV24-1 to TRBJ2-5; 11 bases fit TRBD1. This TCR was recovered from a woman aged 18-29 years with acute or convalescent COVID-19. Sequenced: peripheral blood. The CDR3 loop reads CATSDRTGGEETQYF. In nucleotides, the CDR3 is TGTGCCACCAGTGACCGGACAGGGGGCGAAGAGACCCAGTACTTC.